The entry that follows covers one T cell receptor beta chain sequence. Its binding antigen is unknown. Per-base quality was not reported, and no clone a single base away is much larger than it. The data stem from a study of blood T cell repertoires in COVID-19 (dated by TCRdb to the early 2020s). Context from the whole study: Samples from collaborators originated in the United States, Italy and Spain and spanned both the acute and convalescent phases of COVID-19. The samples were drawn from two sources: the first 160 participants of the ongoing ImmuneRACE study, and approximately 1,300 subjects contributed by 6 global collaborators. Where available, HLA class I and class II types were taken from metadata supplied by the sample provider and were not determined by assay-based typing. A freely available public database, intended as a resource for researchers studying the immune response to SARS-CoV-2, is where the repertoires were released. Sample metadata almost always included a de-identified subject ID, COVID-19 status, age in years and sex. The dataset comprised deeply sampled blood TCRbeta repertoires from subjects exposed to, actively infected with, or recovered from COVID-19. The material from the prospective study consisted of cDNA or gDNA derived from T cells, B-cell-depleted T cells, or PBMCs. Broader findings and caveats from the paper: Clinical and demographic metadata were provided uncurated, with the amount varying by source and participant.

Its CDR3 holds 16 amino acids, cysteine through phenylalanine. The sequence is cut down to CDR3 DNA, 48 bases in frame from base 1. V is cut by 2 bases and J by 1 base, and the space between the germline ends is 9 bases. Via the germline V gene, CDR1 is MGHDK and CDR2 SYGVNS. The collaborating institutions used their own protocols to collect whole blood in K2EDTA tubes. For TCRbeta analysis, collaborator samples were shipped as frozen whole blood, as isolated PBMCs, or as DNA extracted from either sample type. The immunoSEQ Assay, a bias-controlled multiplex PCR, was used to amplify TCRbeta CDR3 regions from genomic DNA. The published analysis was carried out like this. The number of nucleated cells in each sample was estimated from the amplification of reference gene primers within the assay. To quantify the absolute abundance of each unique TCRbeta CDR3 rearrangement, sequence reads were collapsed and filtered. For each sample, productive Simpson clonality was calculated as the square root of Simpson's diversity index over productive rearrangements. TCRdb obtained this table from immuneACCESS and retained in-frame rearrangements with V and J assigned. These tables miss some clones; where compared with another copy, unresolved V genes account for less than half of the shortfall, and the remainder is unexplained. V and J calls and clone size come straight from that table; D and trimming were deduced from the DNA. For this sample the table gives 130,000 to 150,000 clones, of which roughly 84% were detected only once. Less than 50% of the sample lies in the top ten.

This clonotype was obtained from a human donor in a cohort sampled during active COVID-19. Sequencing was performed on peripheral blood. The chain is made from TRBV25-1 and TRBJ1-6, with TRBD1 as a weak D call on 6 bases. The encoded CDR3 is CASSEEGGSYNSPLHF. In nucleotide form, the sequence is TGTGCCAGCAGTGAAGAGGGGGGGTCCTATAATTCACCCCTCCACTTT.